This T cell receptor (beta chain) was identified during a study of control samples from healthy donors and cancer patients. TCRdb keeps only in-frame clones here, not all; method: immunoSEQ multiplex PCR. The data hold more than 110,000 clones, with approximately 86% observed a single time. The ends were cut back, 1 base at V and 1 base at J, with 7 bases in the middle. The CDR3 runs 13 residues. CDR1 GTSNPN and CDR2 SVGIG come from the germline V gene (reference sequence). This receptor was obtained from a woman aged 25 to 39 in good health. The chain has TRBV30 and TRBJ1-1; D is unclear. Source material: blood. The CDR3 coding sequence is TGTGCCTGGAGTGCAACAGCGAACACTGAAGCTTTCTTT. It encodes CAWSATANTEAFF.